A single sample is the source of the 28 T cell receptor beta chains below, sequenced in a study of blood T cell repertoires in COVID-19 (TCRdb year 2020). The library was obtained by the immunoSEQ multiplex PCR assay. TCRdb limited this immuneACCESS table to in-frame rearrangements with V and J called. A share of clones is missing; checked studies link under half to unresolved V genes, and the rest is unexplained. The sample table records 400,000 to 500,000 clones; approximately 87% of these occur just once. Roughly 1.9% of the sample goes to the ten largest clones. Input material: PBMCs or T cells enriched from blood (not recorded which). These receptors were taken from a woman in her forties who had recovered from COVID-19.

This rearrangement joins TRBV18 to TRBJ2-3; no clear D. CDR3 length equals 16 residues. With 0 bases removed from V and 0 bases from J, the gap between germline ends came to 10 bases. Germline CDR1 is KGHSH and CDR2 is LQKENI. The CDR3 coding sequence is TGTGCCAGCTCACCACCCGAAGCTCTTAGCACAGATACGCAGTATTTT. This gives the protein CASSPPEALSTDTQYF. Full variable domain (missing parts from reference TRBV18 and TRBJ2-3): NAGVMQNPRHLVRRRGQEARLRCSPMKGHSHVYWYRQLPEEGLKFMVYLQKENIIDESGMPKERFSAEFPKEGPSILRIQQVVRGDSAAYFCASSPPEALSTDTQYFGPGTRLTVL.

V gene TRBV7-2 combines with J gene TRBJ2-7; tentative D call: TRBD1 (6 bases). Germline V gene lookup returns CDR1 SGHTA and CDR2 FQGNSA. The V gene lost 1 base and the J gene lost 3 bases, with 10 bases spanning the gap. The CDR3 spans 14 residues. CDR3 bases: TGTGCCAGCAGCTTAGGGGCAGGGGTCTACGAGCAGTACTTC. This encodes CASSLGAGVYEQYF.

The V call is TRBV10-2, the J call TRBJ1-2; D gene uncertain. Germline CDR1 WSHSY, CDR2 SAAADI. Trimming took 0 bases from V and 6 from J, leaving 17 bases between them. The CDR3 is 16 amino acids. This CDR3 is CASSESSGIIGDGYTF. The CDR3 nucleotides read TGCGCCAGCAGTGAGTCGTCGGGAATAATTGGCGATGGCTACACCTTC.

The chain links TRBV13 to TRBJ2-3, with 7 nucleotides matching TRBD2. From germline, CDR1 is PRHDT and CDR2 FYEKMQ (reference sequence). This CDR3 has 16 amino acids. With V trimmed by 3 bases and J by 2 bases, 8 bases remained unmatched. CDR3 nucleotide sequence: TGTGCCAGCAGCTTTATGGCGGGAGTTATCACAGATACGCAGTATTTT. Residues: CASSFMAGVITDTQYF.

This chain uses TRBV7-8 with TRBJ1-1; the D is unclear. The CDR3 length is 14 residues. Trimming left V 4 bases short and J 7 bases short, with 16 bases between. Germline-derived CDR1 and CDR2 are SGHVS and FQNEAQ. This CDR3 is CASSSVGASGEAFF. CDR3 bases: TGTGCCAGCAGCTCCGTGGGTGCGTCAGGTGAAGCTTTCTTT.

In regard to this clone: One end of the junction does not line up with germline, which may come from a read error. This chain links TRBV4-1 with TRBJ2-7; 12 nucleotides match TRBD2. Germline V CDR1 and CDR2: MGHRA, YSYEKL. CDR3 length: 14 residues. The CDR3 spells CASSRGGTSGPPHF. CDR3 sequence (DNA): TGCGCCAGCAGCCGAGGAGGGACTAGCGGGCCGCCGCACTTC.

The V and J genes are TRBV6-5 and TRBJ1-2; 8 positions agree with TRBD1. Germline V gene sequence: CDR1 MNHEY, CDR2 SVGAGI. The CDR3 contains 15 residues. Trimming removed 6 bases from V and 4 bases from J; junction bases left unmatched: 10. The CDR3 reads CASRRTYRGVYGYTF. In nucleotides, the CDR3 is TGTGCCAGCAGACGCACCTACAGGGGGGTCTATGGCTACACCTTC.

This chain connects TRBV6-5 to TRBJ1-1, with 9 bases lining up with TRBD1. Germline assignment: CDR1 MNHEY and CDR2 SVGAGI. This CDR3 spans 15 amino acids. Germline trimming cut 5 bases from V and 3 bases from J; bases unmatched to any gene: 7. CDR3 residues: CASSLLRTGDTEAFF. For the CDR3, the DNA is TGTGCCAGCAGTCTCCTCCGGACAGGGGACACTGAAGCTTTCTTT.

The gene calls are TRBV6-2 or TRBV6-3 and TRBJ1-2, with D unclear. Trimming took 2 bases from V and 4 from J, leaving 5 bases between them. Germline assignment: CDR1 MNHEY and CDR2 SVGEGT. The CDR3 totals 12 residues. CDR3 coding DNA: TGTGCCAGCAGTTACGGCATCTATGGCTACACCTTC. Protein: CASSYGIYGYTF.

V gene TRBV12-3 or TRBV12-4 combines with J gene TRBJ2-1, with 9 bases fitting TRBD2. V dropped 7 bases and J dropped 8; count of bases not matched to a gene: 6. This CDR3 is 13 amino acids long. Here the CDR3 DNA reads TGTGCCAGCAAAACTAGCGGGTATGATGAGCAGTTCTTC. Its protein product is CASKTSGYDEQFF.

The V and J genes are TRBV5-1 and TRBJ2-7, with 13 bases identical to TRBD2. The CDR3 sequence is 15 residues long. Germline trimming cut 4 bases from V and 3 bases from J; bases unmatched to any gene: 4. Germline V gene sequence: CDR1 SGHRS, CDR2 YFSETQ. CDR3 loop: CASSPGTSGDYEQYF. CDR3 nucleotides: TGCGCCAGCAGCCCAGGGACTAGCGGGGACTACGAGCAGTACTTC.

The gene calls are TRBV15 and TRBJ2-7, with 12 bases identical to TRBD1. The V gene's germline CDR1 is LNHNV and CDR2 YYDKDF (reference sequence). The CDR3 length is 16 residues. Trimming cost V 0 bases and J 5 bases; bases outside gene matches: 5. The CDR3 reads CATSREAGQGADEQYF. The CDR3 DNA follows: TGTGCCACCAGCAGAGAAGCGGGACAGGGGGCTGACGAGCAGTACTTC.

Comments on this clone: Germline and junction disagree at one end, which may indicate a read error. The rearrangement joins TRBV30 to TRBJ1-1; no definite D call. This CDR3 is 11 amino acids long. The germline CDR1 and CDR2 sequences are GTSNPN and SVGIG (reference sequence). This CDR3 is CLLEGSTEAFF. The CDR3 DNA follows: TGCTTATTGGAGGGATCCACTGAAGCTTTCTTT.

The chain employs TRBV25-1 and TRBJ1-4, with D possibly being TRBD1 (6 bases). V gave up 6 bases and J gave up 6 bases, with 8 bases separating them. This CDR3 has 12 amino acids. Germline V gene sequence: CDR1 MGHDK, CDR2 SYGVNS. The CDR3 coding sequence is TGTGCCAGCAGACAGGGAGATGAAAAACTGTTTTTT. Residues: CASRQGDEKLFF.

This chain connects TRBV18 to TRBJ2-4; D gene ambiguous. V was shortened by 6 bases and J by 0 bases, with 12 bases between the two germline ends. The length of the CDR3 is 15 residues. Germline CDR1 is KGHSH and CDR2 is LQKENI. The CDR3 DNA reads TGTGCCAGCTCTATGGGCTTATTAGCCAAAAACATTCAGTACTTC. Residues: CASSMGLLAKNIQYF. Combining the CDR3 with reference TRBV18 and TRBJ2-4 gives the whole variable domain NAGVMQNPRHLVRRRGQEARLRCSPMKGHSHVYWYRQLPEEGLKFMVYLQKENIIDESGMPKERFSAEFPKEGPSILRIQQVVRGDSAAYFCASSMGLLAKNIQYFGAGTRLSVL.

This chain links TRBV6-2 or TRBV6-3 with TRBJ1-1, with unresolved D. V lost 4 bases to trimming and J lost 4 bases, with 16 bases between them. Germline CDR1 is MNHEY and CDR2 is SVGEGT. This CDR3 has 15 amino acids. The CDR3 region has the DNA TGTGCCAGCAGTTGGTTGAGGGCGCGGGGCACTGAAGCTTTCTTT. Its protein product is CASSWLRARGTEAFF.

This clone was detected once. V gene TRBV21-1 combines with J gene TRBJ1-5; TRBD1, as called in the table, went unchecked against the DNA. TRBV21-1 is shown as a pseudogene. The CDR3 totals 18 residues. The CDR3 reads CASGNPRAWTGFNQPQHF. CDR3 DNA sequence: TGTGCCAGCGGGAACCCTAGGGCTTGGACAGGGTTCAATCAGCCCCAGCATTTT.

The chain uses TRBV27 and TRBJ2-7; 8 nucleotides agree with TRBD1. The germline V gene has CDR1 MNHEY and CDR2 SMNVEV (reference sequence). The V gene end was trimmed by 5 bases and the J gene end by 0 bases; junction bases not matched to a gene: 6. CDR3 size: 15 residues. In nucleotides, the CDR3 is TGTGCCAGCAGTCCCCGGACAGGGCCCTCCTACGAGCAGTACTTC. This translates into CASSPRTGPSYEQYF.

The chain uses TRBV6-6 and TRBJ1-5; tentative D call: TRBD1 (5 bases). CDR1 and CDR2 (germline): MNHNY, SVGAGI (reference sequence). Trimming shortened V by 4 bases and J by 7 bases, and 14 bases separated the two germline ends. The CDR3 extends over 14 amino acids. The CDR3 spells CASSWGTRGQPQHF. In DNA form, the CDR3 reads TGTGCCAGCAGTTGGGGCACCCGCGGCCAGCCCCAGCATTTT.

In DNA, the CDR3 is TGCAGCCTCCGGAGGGCCTACGGGAAGCAGTACTTC. Its translation is CSLRRAYGKQYF. The chain couples TRBV29-1 to TRBJ2-7; possible D gene TRBD2, 6 bases. Germline loops: CDR1 SQVTM, CDR2 ANQGSEA. V was cut by 8 bases and J by 8 bases, with 19 bases left in between. The CDR3 is 12 amino acids.

The chain uses TRBV2 and TRBJ2-5, with D possibly matching TRBD2 (5 bases). Germline CDR1 reads SNHLY; CDR2 reads FYNNEI. V dropped 11 bases and J dropped 7 bases, with 14 bases sitting between them. The CDR3 consists of 11 residues. The CDR3 sequence: CAGRTEGTQYF. Written as DNA, the CDR3 is TGTGCCGGTAGAACCGAGGGGACCCAGTACTTC.

The genes are TRBV7-2 and TRBJ1-5; D not resolved. CDR3 size: 14 residues. V dropped 3 bases and J dropped 8 bases, with 14 bases sitting between them. In germline, CDR1 is SGHTA, CDR2 FQGNSA. As DNA, the CDR3 is TGTGCCAGCAGCTTGATAAATACCGGGGAGCCCCAGCATTTT. Translation: CASSLINTGEPQHF.

This clone was seen at least ten times. One end of the junction does not line up with germline, which may come from a read error. The chain carries TRBV7-7 and TRBJ2-2; tentative D call: TRBD2 (6 bases). There are 15 residues in the CDR3. The germline V gene has CDR1 SSHAT and CDR2 FNYEAQ (reference sequence). The CDR3 sequence: CASSPGLLNTGELFF. For the CDR3, the DNA is TGTGCTAGCAGCCCGGGACTTCTGAACACCGGGGAGCTGTTTTTT.

This clone was seen once. V gene TRBV6-5 combines with J gene TRBJ2-5; the match to TRBD1 covers 7 bases. Germline V gene lookup returns CDR1 MNHEY and CDR2 SVGAGI. CDR3 size: 13 residues. V was pared by 4 bases and J by 5 bases, with 4 bases of the junction left unmatched. The CDR3 sequence: CASSSDREETQYF. For the CDR3, the DNA is TGTGCCAGCAGTTCCGACAGGGAGGAGACCCAGTACTTC.

The chain is built from TRBV3-1 (or the pseudogene TRBV3-2) and TRBJ2-7, with 7 bases identical to TRBD2. This CDR3 contains 15 residues. Germline values: CDR1 LGHDT, CDR2 YNNKEL (reference sequence). V lost 4 bases and J lost 2; bases outside the gene matches: 8. The CDR3 loop is CASSLLPAGPYEQYF. CDR3 sequence (DNA): TGTGCCAGCAGCCTATTGCCAGCGGGACCCTACGAGCAGTACTTC.

The J gene is TRBJ2-2, the V gene TRBV10-3, with D perhaps TRBD2 (6 bases). The CDR3 totals 19 residues. Trimming left V 3 bases short and J 7 bases short, with 27 bases between. Germline assignment: CDR1 ENHRY and CDR2 SYGVKD. This chain's CDR3 is CAISDTLIDGGLYVGELFF. CDR3 sequence (DNA): TGTGCCATCAGTGACACACTCATCGACGGGGGATTATACGTCGGGGAGCTGTTTTTT.

This chain links TRBV5-6 with TRBJ2-5; 11 bases line up with TRBD2. In germline, CDR1 is SGHDT, CDR2 YYEEEE. The CDR3 totals 16 residues. After removal of 3 bases from V and 5 bases from J, the junction contained 9 bases not matched to a gene. In DNA form, the CDR3 reads TGTGCCAGCAGCTCCAAAACTAGCGGGAGATCGGAGACCCAGTACTTC. It is translated as CASSSKTSGRSETQYF.

The J gene is TRBJ1-4, the V gene TRBV12-3 or TRBV12-4; D perhaps matches TRBD1 (5 bases). This CDR3 is 13 amino acids long. V was shortened by 7 bases and J by 8 bases, with 14 bases between the two germline ends. CDR3 nucleotide sequence: TGTGCCAGCACTCCCCCGGGGGTAGAAAAACTGTTTTTT. Translating gives CASTPPGVEKLFF.